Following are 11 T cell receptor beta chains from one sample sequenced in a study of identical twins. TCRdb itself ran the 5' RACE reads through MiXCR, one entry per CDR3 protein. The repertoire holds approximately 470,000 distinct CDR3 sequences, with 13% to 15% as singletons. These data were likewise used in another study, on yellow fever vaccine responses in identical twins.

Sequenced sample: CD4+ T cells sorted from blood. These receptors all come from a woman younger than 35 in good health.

CDR3 loop: CASSSSLWGGQYNEQFF. The CDR3 DNA reads as TGTGCCAGCAGCTCGTCCCTTTGGGGCGGCCAATACAATGAGCAGTTCTTC. The chain uses TRBV7-6 and TRBJ2-1, with TRBD1 as a possible D gene (5 bases). In germline, CDR1 is SGHVS, CDR2 FNYEAQ. Trimming took off 4 bases at V and 4 bases at J, with 20 bases between the two ends. The CDR3 totals 17 residues.

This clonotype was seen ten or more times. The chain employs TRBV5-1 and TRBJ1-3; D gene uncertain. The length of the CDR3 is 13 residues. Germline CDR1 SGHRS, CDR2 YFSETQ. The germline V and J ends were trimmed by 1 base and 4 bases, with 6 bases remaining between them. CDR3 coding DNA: TGCGCCAGCAGCTTGATCGCCGGAAACACCATATATTTT. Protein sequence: CASSLIAGNTIYF.

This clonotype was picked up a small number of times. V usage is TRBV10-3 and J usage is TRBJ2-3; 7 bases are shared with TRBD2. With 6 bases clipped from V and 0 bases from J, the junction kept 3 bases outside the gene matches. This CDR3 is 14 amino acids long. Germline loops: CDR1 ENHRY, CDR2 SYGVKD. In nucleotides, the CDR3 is TGTGCCATCAGATATAGCGGGAGCACAGATACGCAGTATTTT. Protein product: CAIRYSGSTDTQYF.

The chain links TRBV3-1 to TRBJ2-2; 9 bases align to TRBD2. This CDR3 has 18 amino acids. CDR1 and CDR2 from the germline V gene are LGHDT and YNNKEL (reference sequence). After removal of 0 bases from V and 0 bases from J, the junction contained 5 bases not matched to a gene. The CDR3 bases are TGTGCCAGCAGCCAAGATCTTAGCGGGAGCGCGAACACCGGGGAGCTGTTTTTT. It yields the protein CASSQDLSGSANTGELFF.

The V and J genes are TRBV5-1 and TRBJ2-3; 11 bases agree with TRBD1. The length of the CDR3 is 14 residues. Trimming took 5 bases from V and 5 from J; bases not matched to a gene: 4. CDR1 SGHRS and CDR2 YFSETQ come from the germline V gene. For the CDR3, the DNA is TGCGCCAGCAGTGCGGGACAGGGGGAAGATACGCAGTATTTT. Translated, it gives CASSAGQGEDTQYF.

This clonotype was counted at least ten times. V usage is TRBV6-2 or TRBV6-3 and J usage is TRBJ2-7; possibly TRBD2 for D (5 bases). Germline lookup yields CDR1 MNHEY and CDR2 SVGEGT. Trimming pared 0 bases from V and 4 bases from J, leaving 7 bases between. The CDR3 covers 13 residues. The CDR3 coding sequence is TGTGCCAGCAGTTACTCGGAGGCGTACGAGCAGTACTTC. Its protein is CASSYSEAYEQYF.

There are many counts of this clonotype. The CDR3 DNA is TGTGCCAGCAGCCAAGATCGGCTAGCAGGAAATGAGCAGTTCTTC. This translates into CASSQDRLAGNEQFF. The J gene is TRBJ2-1, the V gene TRBV3-1; D is perhaps TRBD2 (5 bases). V shed 0 bases and J shed 7 bases, with 13 bases lying between them. The CDR3 sequence is 15 residues long. CDR1 and CDR2 from the germline V gene are LGHDT and YNNKEL (reference sequence).

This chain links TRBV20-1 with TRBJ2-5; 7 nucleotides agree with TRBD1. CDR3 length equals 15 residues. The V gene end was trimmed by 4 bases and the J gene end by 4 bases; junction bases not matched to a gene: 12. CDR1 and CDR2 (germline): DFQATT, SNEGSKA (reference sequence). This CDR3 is CSANSRQGILETQYF. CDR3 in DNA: TGCAGTGCTAACTCCCGACAGGGTATTTTAGAGACCCAGTACTTC.

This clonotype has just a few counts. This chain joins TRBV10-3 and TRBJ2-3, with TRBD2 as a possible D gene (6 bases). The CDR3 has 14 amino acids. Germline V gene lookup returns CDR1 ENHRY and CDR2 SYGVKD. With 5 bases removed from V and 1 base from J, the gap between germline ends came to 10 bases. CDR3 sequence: CAISIAVRTDTQYF. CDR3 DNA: TGTGCCATCAGTATAGCGGTGCGCACAGATACGCAGTATTTT.

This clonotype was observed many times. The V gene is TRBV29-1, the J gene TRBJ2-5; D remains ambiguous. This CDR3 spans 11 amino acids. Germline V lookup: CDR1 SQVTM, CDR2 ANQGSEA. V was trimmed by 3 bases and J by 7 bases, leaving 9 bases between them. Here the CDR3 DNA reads TGCAGCGTTGATTTTAGAGGGACCCAGTACTTC. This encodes CSVDFRGTQYF. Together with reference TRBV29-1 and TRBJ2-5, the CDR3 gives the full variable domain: SAVISQKPSRDICQRGTSLTIQCQVDSQVTMMFWYRQQPGQSLTLIATANQGSEATYESGFVIDKFPISRPNLTFSTLTVSNMSPEDSSIYLCSVDFRGTQYFGPGTRLLVL.

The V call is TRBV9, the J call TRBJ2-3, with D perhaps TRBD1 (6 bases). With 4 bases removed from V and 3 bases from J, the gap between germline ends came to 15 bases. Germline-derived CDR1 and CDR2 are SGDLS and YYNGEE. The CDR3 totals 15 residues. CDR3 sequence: CASSSSQGRTDTQYF. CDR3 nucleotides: TGTGCCAGCAGCTCCTCACAGGGAAGGACAGATACGCAGTATTTT. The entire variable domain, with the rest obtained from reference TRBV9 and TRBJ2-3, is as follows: DSGVTQTPKHLITATGQRVTLRCSPRSGDLSVYWYQQSLDQGLQFLIQYYNGEERAKGNILERFSAQQFPDLHSELNLSSLELGDSALYFCASSSSQGRTDTQYFGPGTRLTVL.